The clone carrying this T cell receptor (beta chain) has a handful of counts. Its cognate antigen is unknown. The sample comes from a study of T cells in Graves' hyperthyroidism and ophthalmopathy. General observations from the study: Before onset, by a median of about seven months, the model predicted ophthalmopathy. Most clonotypes expanded in the thyroid (above 0.001) were also present in blood.

Graves' hyperthyroidism was deemed stable given no ophthalmopathy progression within 18 months. The CDR3 has 15 residues. V gave up 4 bases and J gave up 0 bases, with 11 bases separating them. The germline V gene has CDR1 SGHNT and CDR2 YYREEE (reference sequence). TCR beta CDR3 regions were amplified from RNA. First-round RT-PCR of the TCR CDR3 relied on the HTBI primer set. From the multiplex PCR reads, TCRdb called clonotypes with MiXCR, one entry per CDR3 protein. The sample lists about 700,000 distinct CDR3 sequences; about 14% were seen once. The TCR sequence derives from a woman aged 18 to 35 with Graves' hyperthyroidism. Sample: blood. This chain links TRBV5-4 with TRBJ1-3, with D uncertain. The CDR3 is CASSPGLTSGNTIYF. The CDR3 region has the DNA TGTGCCAGCAGCCCTGGACTTACCTCTGGAAACACCATATATTTT.